The 4 T cell receptor beta chains reported below all come from one sample, sequenced in a study of blood T cell repertoires in COVID-19. Method: immunoSEQ multiplex PCR; TCRdb's copy keeps in-frame clones and lacks some. The data show fewer than 200,000 clones, approximately 79% seen once. Sequencing was done on a sample of PBMCs or T cells enriched from blood (not recorded which). All receptors come from a middle-aged man who had recovered from COVID-19.

The V and J genes are TRBV27 and TRBJ2-1, with D possibly TRBD2 on 6 matching bases. The CDR3 is made up of 15 amino acids. Per the germline V gene, CDR1 is MNHEY and CDR2 is SMNVEV (reference sequence). Trimming cost V 3 bases and J 0 bases, with 9 bases left between them. CDR3 protein: CASSFIGGSYNEQFF. The CDR3 DNA is TGTGCCAGCAGTTTCATCGGGGGCTCCTACAATGAGCAGTTCTTC.

The chain joins TRBV29-1 to TRBJ1-2; 7 bases are shared with TRBD1. Looked up from germline, CDR1 is SQVTM and CDR2 is ANQGSEA. Losses at the gene ends were 5 bases for V and 8 bases for J; bases not matched to a gene: 11. The CDR3 is 13 residues long. Here the CDR3 reads CSVPTHRGEGYTF. The DNA for the CDR3 is TGCAGCGTTCCCACCCACAGGGGTGAGGGCTACACCTTC.

This clone was recorded only once. CDR3 loop: CASSQGRITEAFF. The CDR3 region has the DNA TGTGCCAGCAGCCAAGGGCGGATCACTGAAGCTTTCTTT. The chain is built from TRBV3-1 (or the pseudogene TRBV3-2) and TRBJ1-1; no clear D. Trimming removed 1 base at V and 4 bases at J, with 7 bases between. CDR3 size: 13 residues. Germline lookup yields CDR1 LGHDT and CDR2 YNNKEL (reference sequence).

V and J are TRBV9 and TRBJ2-7; D is uncertain. This CDR3 is 13 amino acids long. V lost 0 bases and J 4 bases, leaving 8 bases between the germline ends. The germline CDR1 and CDR2 sequences are SGDLS and YYNGEE. CDR3 DNA: TGTGCCAGCAGCGTAGAAGACACATACGAGCAGTACTTC. Protein sequence: CASSVEDTYEQYF.